This entry features one T cell receptor beta chain sequence. This sample was taken from a study of cytomegalovirus exposure and HLA in healthy donors. V dropped 5 bases and J dropped 3 bases, with 20 bases sitting between them. The CDR3 sequence is 17 residues long. The germline V gene has CDR1 SGHAT and CDR2 FQDESV (reference sequence). With 60 Vbeta and 13 Jbeta primers, the PCR was carried out. Measured with immunoSEQ multiplex PCR; TCRdb has only the in-frame clones, and not every one. The sample includes about 60,000 clones, less than 85% of them seen just once. This clonotype originated in an older woman in good health and CMV-seropositive. The sample consisted of PBMCs. V gene TRBV11-1 combines with J gene TRBJ2-1; tentative D call: TRBD1 (6 bases). CDR3 loop: CASSTPLQGGIYNEQFF. The CDR3 DNA reads TGTGCCAGCAGCACTCCCCTACAGGGTGGGATCTACAATGAGCAGTTCTTC.